This record covers a single T cell receptor (beta chain). Its cognate antigen is unknown. Per the germline V gene, CDR1 is MNHEY and CDR2 is SVGAGI. V was clipped by 6 bases and J by 10 bases; unmatched bases: 10. This CDR3 is built from 15 residues. Profiled with immunoSEQ multiplex PCR; TCRdb holds only in-frame clones, not every one. This repertoire shows about 100,000 clones, more than 75% found once; its top ten account for around a sixth. This specimen belongs to a study of T cell responses to AZD1222 COVID-19 vaccine. General study results and limits: At baseline, just five to seven AZD1222 recipients tested seropositive. The span of vaccine-associated CD4 TCRs extended across spike, with dominance at 160-218 and 743-854.

The genes are TRBV6-5 and TRBJ1-6; 9 positions match TRBD1. Sequencing used peripheral blood, obtained on day 0 of AZD1222 vaccination. The clonotype originates from an adult in good health. The CDR3 nucleotides read TGTGCCAGCAGGGAGGGGGGACAGGGTATCTCACCCCTCCACTTT. Its protein product is CASREGGQGISPLHF.